Listed below are T cell receptor beta chains from one sample, sequenced in a study of blood T cell repertoires in COVID-19. The repertoire was sequenced with immunoSEQ multiplex PCR; TCRdb's copy has only in-frame clones and lacks some. The sample shows fewer than 200,000 clones, 85% of them seen only once. Sequencing used peripheral blood. The receptors stem from a human donor with acute or convalescent COVID-19. The donor label of this sample is uncertain. Both conserved end residues are part of each CDR3. A D gene is named only where the DNA matches it firmly. Size is omitted from some rows. Given values are once, few, many or a class for expanded clones.

clone_size	v_call	j_call	d_call	cdr3_aa	cdr3_nt
few	TRBV29-1	TRBJ1-1	.	CSVRNTGGYAFF	TGCAGCGTTAGAAACACCGGGGGTTATGCTTTCTTT
.	TRBV6-4	TRBJ1-5	.	CASSDSFMDSNNQPQHF	TGTGCCAGCAGTGACTCGTTTATGGACAGTAACAATCAGCCCCAGCATTTT
few	TRBV5-1	TRBJ1-1	TRBD1	CASSDYRTGNTEAFF	TGCGCCAGCAGCGACTACCGGACAGGTAACACTGAAGCTTTCTTT
.	TRBV19	TRBJ1-2	.	CASSMQYGYTF	TGTGCCAGTAGTATGCAGTATGGCTACACCTTC
.	TRBV10-3	TRBJ1-2	TRBD1	CAISESRDRGRLPGTYGYTF	TGTGCCATCAGTGAGTCCCGGGACAGGGGACGGCTTCCCGGTACCTATGGCTACACCTTC
.	TRBV25-1	TRBJ1-6	.	CASSGRDTGNSPLHF	TGTGCCAGCAGTGGTAGGGACACCGGTAATTCACCCCTCCACTTT
.	TRBV7-9	TRBJ1-2	TRBD1	CASSKGQDAYGYTF	TGTGCCAGCAGCAAGGGACAGGATGCATATGGCTACACCTTC
.	TRBV5-1	TRBJ1-4	TRBD1	CASSPGQGATNEKLFF	TGCGCCAGCAGCCCGGGACAGGGGGCAACTAATGAAAAACTGTTTTTT
.	TRBV18	TRBJ1-1	.	CASSPAAGVLAEAFF	TGTGCCAGCTCACCGGCGGCAGGGGTATTGGCTGAAGCTTTCTTT
.	TRBV5-1	TRBJ1-1	.	CASSFSEDTEAFF	TGCGCCAGCAGCTTTTCTGAGGACACTGAAGCTTTCTTT
.	TRBV30	TRBJ1-6	.	CAWSPKDRGPSPLHF	TGTGCCTGGAGTCCCAAGGACAGAGGGCCCTCACCCCTCCACTTT
.	TRBV6-4	TRBJ2-6	.	CASSESSSFSGANVLTF	TGTGCCAGCAGTGAATCTAGTTCTTTCTCTGGGGCCAACGTCCTGACTTTC
.	TRBV4-2	TRBJ1-2	TRBD1	CASRQGQGIRNYGYTF	TGTGCCAGCAGGCAGGGACAGGGCATTCGTAACTATGGCTACACCTTC
.	TRBV5-6	TRBJ1-2	.	CASSLGYRVAYGYTF	TGTGCCAGCAGCTTGGGGTACAGGGTAGCATATGGCTACACCTTC
.	TRBV2	TRBJ2-5	TRBD2	CASSELAGGPGQETQYF	TGTGCCAGCAGTGAACTAGCGGGGGGGCCTGGGCAAGAGACCCAGTACTTC
.	TRBV28	TRBJ1-5	TRBD1	CASMQGGYQPQHF	TGTGCCAGCATGCAGGGGGGTTATCAGCCCCAGCATTTT
.	TRBV19	TRBJ1-3	.	CASSTTAGNTIYF	TGTGCCAGTAGTACCACGGCTGGAAACACCATATATTTT
.	TRBV9	TRBJ1-5	TRBD1	CASSANQGAIEPQHF	TGTGCCAGCAGCGCCAATCAGGGGGCGATTGAACCCCAGCATTTT
.	TRBV7-7	TRBJ2-5	TRBD2	CASSKAGGVGETQYF	TGTGCCAGCAGCAAAGCGGGGGGGGTCGGGGAGACCCAGTACTTC
.	TRBV7-2	TRBJ2-2	TRBD1	CASSHDRVNTGELFF	TGTGCCAGCAGCCACGACAGGGTGAACACCGGGGAGCTGTTTTTT
.	TRBV21-1	TRBJ1-3	.	CASSKVRQPPLVDTIYF	TGTGCCAGCAGCAAGGTTCGACAGCCCCCCTTGGTCGACACCATATATTTT
few	TRBV7-9	TRBJ2-7	.	CASRPRDHEQYF	TGTGCCAGCAGGCCCCGGGATCACGAGCAGTACTTC
.	TRBV5-5	TRBJ2-2	.	CASSLVFTGELFF	TGTGCCAGCAGCTTGGTATTCACCGGGGAGCTGTTTTTT
.	TRBV19	TRBJ1-5	TRBD1	CASSIGQVSNQPQHF	TGTGCCAGTAGTATCGGACAGGTTAGCAATCAGCCCCAGCATTTT
once	TRBV7-2	TRBJ2-7	.	CASSWAQGELYEQYF	TGTGCCAGCAGCTGGGCACAGGGAGAGCTCTACGAGCAGTACTTC
.	TRBV25-1	TRBJ1-1	TRBD1	CASSGTGGDSEAFF	TGTGCCAGCAGTGGGACAGGGGGCGATTCTGAAGCTTTCTTT
.	TRBV7-2	TRBJ2-7	TRBD2	CASSSGLAVEQYF	TGTGCCAGCAGCTCGGGACTAGCGGTCGAGCAGTACTTC
.	TRBV7-8	TRBJ1-5	.	CASSLATGSNQPQHF	TGTGCCAGCAGCTTAGCAACGGGAAGCAATCAGCCCCAGCATTTT
.	TRBV25-1	TRBJ1-5	.	CASSFGGQPQHF	TGTGCCAGCAGCTTCGGGGGTCAGCCCCAGCATTTT
.	TRBV14	TRBJ2-3	.	CASSQDRVLDTQYF	TGTGCCAGCAGCCAAGACCGAGTGCTCGATACGCAGTATTTT
.	TRBV7-3	TRBJ1-6	.	CASSSGNSPLHF	TGTGCCAGCAGCTCGGGGAATTCACCCCTCCACTTT
once	TRBV27	TRBJ2-6	TRBD1	CASSLSGWDRVSSGANVLTF	TGTGCCAGCAGTTTATCGGGTTGGGACAGGGTTTCATCTGGGGCCAACGTCCTGACTTTC
.	TRBV28	TRBJ1-2	.	CASSLGQYGYTF	TGTGCCAGCAGTTTAGGGCAATATGGCTACACCTTC
.	TRBV11-2	TRBJ2-3	.	CASRGWGGTDTQYF	TGTGCCAGCAGAGGTTGGGGGGGCACAGATACGCAGTATTTT
.	TRBV5-1	TRBJ2-7	.	CASSLSNSYEQYF	TGCGCCAGCAGCTTGAGCAATTCCTACGAGCAGTACTTC
.	TRBV6-4	TRBJ2-3	TRBD1	CASSPRTGGKDTQYF	TGTGCCAGCAGTCCTAGGACAGGGGGCAAGGATACGCAGTATTTT
.	TRBV18	TRBJ2-2	.	CASSPTTVGSSTGELFF	TGTGCCAGCTCACCTACTACCGTCGGGAGTTCCACCGGGGAGCTGTTTTTT
.	TRBV18	TRBJ1-2	.	CASSPGTDNYGYTF	TGTGCCAGCTCACCCGGGACTGATAACTATGGCTACACCTTC
.	TRBV19	TRBJ1-2	.	CASSIGELEIFYGYTF	TGTGCCAGTAGTATAGGAGAGCTGGAGATTTTCTATGGCTACACCTTC
once	TRBV6-5	TRBJ2-1	.	CASSYERGFANEQFF	TGTGCCAGCAGTTACGAGAGAGGTTTTGCCAATGAGCAGTTCTTC
.	TRBV29-1	TRBJ2-7	TRBD1	CSAQGGPAYEQYF	TGCAGCGCACAAGGGGGCCCGGCCTACGAGCAGTACTTC
.	TRBV2	TRBJ1-2	.	CASSEALVYYGYTF	TGTGCCAGCAGTGAAGCCCTAGTGTACTATGGCTACACCTTC
.	TRBV7-2	TRBJ1-1	.	CASSFQESVTEAFF	TGTGCCAGCAGCTTCCAGGAATCGGTAACTGAAGCTTTCTTT
.	TRBV24-1	TRBJ2-2	TRBD2	CATSVGLAGGPYTGELFF	TGTGCCACCAGTGTAGGGCTAGCGGGGGGGCCGTACACCGGGGAGCTGTTTTTT
few	TRBV30	TRBJ2-2	TRBD1	CACPDRDRGSAGELFF	TGTGCCTGCCCAGACCGGGACAGGGGGTCGGCCGGGGAGCTGTTTTTT
.	TRBV7-3	TRBJ2-1	TRBD2	CASSSAGGKGGNEQFF	TGTGCCAGCAGTTCCGCGGGGGGGAAAGGAGGCAATGAGCAGTTCTTC
.	TRBV6-5	TRBJ1-1	.	CASSYLSGGRNTEAFF	TGTGCCAGCAGTTACCTGTCGGGTGGGAGGAACACTGAAGCTTTCTTT
.	TRBV9	TRBJ1-5	.	CASSSGGWGNQPQHF	TGTGCCAGCAGCTCGGGGGGATGGGGCAATCAGCCCCAGCATTTT
.	TRBV5-8	TRBJ2-1	TRBD1	CASSFKGQGYNEQFF	TGTGCCAGCAGCTTCAAAGGACAGGGATACAATGAGCAGTTCTTC